This T cell receptor (beta chain) was sequenced for a study of cytomegalovirus exposure and HLA in healthy donors. The PCR employed 60 Vbeta primers together with 13 Jbeta primers. Using immunoSEQ multiplex PCR, the repertoire was profiled, and TCRdb retains in-frame clones only, with some absent. This table has under 130,000 clones, approximately 72% appearing once. Trimming left V 0 bases short and J 4 bases short, with 9 bases between. The CDR3 is made up of 14 amino acids. Germline-derived CDR1 and CDR2 are GTSNPN and SVGIG (reference sequence). Study-wide findings and caveats: Beyond CMV serostatus, there was no information to go on about immune exposure. HLA restriction was apparent for most CMV-associated TCR beta chains in a later analysis.

About this clone itself: The antigen remains undetermined.

The chain uses TRBV30 and TRBJ1-4; D ambiguous. Material for sequencing was PBMCs. This TCR was recovered from a woman aged 45 to 65 in good health and CMV-seronegative. The CDR3 DNA reads TGTGCCTGGAGTGTTAGCCGATTTAATGAAAAACTGTTTTTT. It is translated as CAWSVSRFNEKLFF.